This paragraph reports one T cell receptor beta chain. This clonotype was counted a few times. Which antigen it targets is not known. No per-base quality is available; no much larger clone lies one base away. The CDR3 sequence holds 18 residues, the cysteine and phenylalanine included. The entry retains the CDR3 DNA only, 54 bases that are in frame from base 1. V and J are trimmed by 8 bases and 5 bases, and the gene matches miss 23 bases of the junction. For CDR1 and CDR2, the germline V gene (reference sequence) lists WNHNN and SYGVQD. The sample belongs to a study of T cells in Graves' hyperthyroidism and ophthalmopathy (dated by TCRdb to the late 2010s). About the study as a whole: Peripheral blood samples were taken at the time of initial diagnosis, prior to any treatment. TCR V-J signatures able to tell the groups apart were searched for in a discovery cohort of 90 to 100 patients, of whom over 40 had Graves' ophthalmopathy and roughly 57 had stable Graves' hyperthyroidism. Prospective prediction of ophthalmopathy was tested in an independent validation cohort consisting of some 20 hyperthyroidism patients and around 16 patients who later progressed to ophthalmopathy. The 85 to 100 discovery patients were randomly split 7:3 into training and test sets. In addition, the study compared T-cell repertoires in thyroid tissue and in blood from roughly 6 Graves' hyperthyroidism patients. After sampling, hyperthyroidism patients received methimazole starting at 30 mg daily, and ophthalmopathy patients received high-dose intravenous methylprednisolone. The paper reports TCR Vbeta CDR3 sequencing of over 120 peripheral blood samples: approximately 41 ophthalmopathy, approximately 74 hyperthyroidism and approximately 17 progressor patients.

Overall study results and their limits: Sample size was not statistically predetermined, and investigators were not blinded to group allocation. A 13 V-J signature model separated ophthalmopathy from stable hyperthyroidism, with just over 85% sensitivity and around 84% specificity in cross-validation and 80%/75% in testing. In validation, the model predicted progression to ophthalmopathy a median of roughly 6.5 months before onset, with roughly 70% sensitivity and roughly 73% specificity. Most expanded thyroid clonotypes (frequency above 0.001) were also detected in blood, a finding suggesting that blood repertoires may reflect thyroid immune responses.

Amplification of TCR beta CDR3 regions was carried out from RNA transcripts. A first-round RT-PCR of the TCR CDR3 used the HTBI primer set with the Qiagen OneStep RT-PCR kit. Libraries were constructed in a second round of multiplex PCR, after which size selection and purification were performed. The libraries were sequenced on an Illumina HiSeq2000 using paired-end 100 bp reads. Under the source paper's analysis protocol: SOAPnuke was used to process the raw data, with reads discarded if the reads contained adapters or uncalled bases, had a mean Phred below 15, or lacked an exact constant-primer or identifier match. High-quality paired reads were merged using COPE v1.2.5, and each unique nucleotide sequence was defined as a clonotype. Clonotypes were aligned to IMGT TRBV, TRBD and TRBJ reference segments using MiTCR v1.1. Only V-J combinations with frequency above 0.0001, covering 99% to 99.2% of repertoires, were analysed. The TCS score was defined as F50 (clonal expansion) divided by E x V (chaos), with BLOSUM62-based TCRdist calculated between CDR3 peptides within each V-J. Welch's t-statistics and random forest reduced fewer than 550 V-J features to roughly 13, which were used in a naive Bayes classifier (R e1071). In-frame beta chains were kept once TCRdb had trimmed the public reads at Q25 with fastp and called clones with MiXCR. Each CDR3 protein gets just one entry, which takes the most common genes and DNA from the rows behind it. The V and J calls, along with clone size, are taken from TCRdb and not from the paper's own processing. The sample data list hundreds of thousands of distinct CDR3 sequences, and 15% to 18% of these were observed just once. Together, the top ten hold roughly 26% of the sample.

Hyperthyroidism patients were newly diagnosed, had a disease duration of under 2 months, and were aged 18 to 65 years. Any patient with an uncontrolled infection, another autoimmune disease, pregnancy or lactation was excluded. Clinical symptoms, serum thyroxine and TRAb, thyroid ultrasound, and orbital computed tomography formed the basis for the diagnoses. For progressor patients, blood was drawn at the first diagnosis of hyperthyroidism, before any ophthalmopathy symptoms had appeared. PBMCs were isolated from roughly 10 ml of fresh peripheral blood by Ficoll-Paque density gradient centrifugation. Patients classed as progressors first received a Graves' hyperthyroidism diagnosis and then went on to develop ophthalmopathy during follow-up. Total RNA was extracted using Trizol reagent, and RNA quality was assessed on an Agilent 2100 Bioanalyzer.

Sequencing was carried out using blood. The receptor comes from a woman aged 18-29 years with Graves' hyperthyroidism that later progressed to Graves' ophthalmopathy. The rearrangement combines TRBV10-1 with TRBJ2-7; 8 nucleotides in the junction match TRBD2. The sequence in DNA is TGCGCCAGCGCCCCGGGAGTAGCGGGAATTGGGTTTCGGAACGAGCAGTACTTC. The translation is CASAPGVAGIGFRNEQYF.